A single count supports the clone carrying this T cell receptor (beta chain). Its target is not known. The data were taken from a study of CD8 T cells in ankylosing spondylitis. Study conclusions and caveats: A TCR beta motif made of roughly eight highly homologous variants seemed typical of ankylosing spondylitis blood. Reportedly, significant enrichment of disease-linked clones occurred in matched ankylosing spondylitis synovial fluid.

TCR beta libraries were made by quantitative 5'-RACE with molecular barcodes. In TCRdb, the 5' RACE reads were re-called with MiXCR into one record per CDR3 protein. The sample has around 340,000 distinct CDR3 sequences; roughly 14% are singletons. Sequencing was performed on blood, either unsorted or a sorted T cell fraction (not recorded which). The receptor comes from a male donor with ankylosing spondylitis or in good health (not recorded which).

The CDR3 DNA follows: TGCGCCAGCAGGCCTTGGGTGGAATACGAGCAGTACTTC. Its translation is CASRPWVEYEQYF. J is TRBJ2-7 and V is TRBV5-1; no definite D call. Looked up from germline, CDR1 is SGHRS and CDR2 is YFSETQ. The CDR3 is 13 amino acids. V gave up 5 bases and J gave up 4 bases, with 13 bases separating them.